This section outlines one T cell receptor (beta chain) sequence together with its context. Its antigen remains unknown. Generated by immunoSEQ multiplex PCR, the TCRdb table keeps only in-frame clones and is missing some. This table holds about 18,000 clones, 55% to 80% found once. V lost 2 bases, J lost 0 bases, and 10 bases lay in between. The CDR3 consists of 15 residues. Germline V CDR1 and CDR2: SGHTA, FQGTGA. The data derive from a study of tumor-infiltrating lymphocytes in localized non-small cell lung cancer. General study results and limits: Available tissue quantity limited TCR sequencing to a patient subset. Tumors had more T cell infiltration than uninvolved lung, per TCRbeta sequencing and CD3 counts. Technical variation could not be separated from intratumor heterogeneity here.

The V and J genes are TRBV7-3 and TRBJ2-5, with D hard to call. The clonotype comes from a human donor with non-small cell lung cancer. Sequencing input: lung tumor tissue. CDR3 loop: CASSLGDRNQETQYF. The CDR3 DNA follows: TGTGCCAGCAGCTTAGGGGATAGGAACCAAGAGACCCAGTACTTC.